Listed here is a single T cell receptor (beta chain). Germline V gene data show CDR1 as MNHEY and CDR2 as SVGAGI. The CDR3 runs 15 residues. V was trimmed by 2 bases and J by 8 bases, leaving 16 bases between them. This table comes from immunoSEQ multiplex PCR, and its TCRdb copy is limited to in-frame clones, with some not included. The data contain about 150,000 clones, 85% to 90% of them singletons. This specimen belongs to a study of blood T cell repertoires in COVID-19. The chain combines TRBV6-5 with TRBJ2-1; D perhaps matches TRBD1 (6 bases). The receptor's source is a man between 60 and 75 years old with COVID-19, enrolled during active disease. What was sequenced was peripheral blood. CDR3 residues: CASSYARDTRYEQFF. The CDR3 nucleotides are TGTGCCAGCAGTTACGCCCGGGACACGCGCTATGAGCAGTTCTTC.